The sequence of this TCR beta chain was determined in a study of blood T cells in healthy people across ages. Study-level findings and limits: Compared with aged donors, long-lived donors showed fewer expanded clones, suggesting selection.

As regards this clonotype: Its antigen is currently unknown.

Sample-barcoded 5' priming and a J-beta primer mix drove a second PCR of roughly 7 to 11 cycles. TCRdb re-derived calls from the 5' RACE reads in MiXCR, one entry per CDR3 protein. Among roughly 640,000 distinct CDR3 sequences listed, approximately 30% were seen once. V lost 7 bases, J lost 2 bases, and 11 bases lay in between. This CDR3 spans 14 amino acids. The authors drew approximately 9 milliliters of peripheral blood from each donor. This receptor was obtained from a woman older than 75 in good health. This chain uses TRBV12-3 or TRBV12-4 with TRBJ2-2; D might be TRBD2 (5 bases). The specimen sequenced was blood. The CDR3 nucleotides are TGTGCCAGCAAAAGCGGAAGTAACACCGGGGAGCTGTTTTTT. It encodes CASKSGSNTGELFF.